The clone carrying this TCR beta chain turned up a few times. This record belongs to a study of blood T cell repertoires in COVID-19. CDR1 is MDHEN and CDR2 is SYDVKM in the germline V gene. Germline trimming cut 1 base from V and 1 base from J; bases unmatched to any gene: 16. The CDR3 sequence is 22 residues long. Per the authors' pipeline: Using reference gene primer amplification, nucleated cell counts were estimated. Generated by immunoSEQ multiplex PCR, the TCRdb table keeps only in-frame clones and is missing some. V, J and clone size derive from that table, while D and trimming were established from the DNA sequence. The table shows around 280,000 clones, with roughly 87% occurring only once.

This TCR was recovered from a woman aged 45-65 years who had recovered from COVID-19. Sequencing used peripheral blood. The rearrangement joins TRBV28 to TRBJ2-1, with 13 nucleotides matching TRBD2. The CDR3 protein is CASSLYGQSLAGGAGSYNEQFF. DNA of the CDR3: TGTGCCAGCAGTTTATATGGGCAGTCACTAGCGGGGGGGGCCGGGTCCTACAATGAGCAGTTCTTC.